These 25 T cell receptor beta chains originate from one sample sequenced in a study of T cell repertoires in cytomegalovirus infection. Their cognate antigens are unknown. TCRdb re-derived calls from the reads in MiXCR, one entry per CDR3 protein. The sample has about half a million distinct CDR3 sequences; under 45% are singletons. Sequences were derived from cultured PBMCs, sampled from culture after CMV antigen stimulation. Source of these receptors: a human donor in good health (CMV status not recorded). Some clones in this sample may be carry-over from other donors' samples.

The chain carries TRBV6-5 and TRBJ1-2; TRBD1 is a possible D gene (6 bases). Germline loops: CDR1 MNHEY, CDR2 SVGAGI. CDR3 length equals 12 residues. V was trimmed by 5 bases and J by 8 bases, leaving 12 bases between them. The CDR3 DNA reads TGTGCCAGCAGTGTGAGGGGGGAGGGCTACACCTTC. Translation: CASSVRGEGYTF.

The chain links TRBV6-2 or TRBV6-3 to TRBJ2-5; D not certain. The CDR3 loop spans 15 amino acids. Per the germline V gene, CDR1 is MNHEY and CDR2 is SVGEGT. V gave up 7 bases and J gave up 5 bases, with 20 bases separating them. CDR3 sequence reads: CASNPPDMETETQYF. The CDR3 DNA reads TGTGCCAGCAACCCCCCCGACATGGAGACGGAGACCCAGTACTTC.

This chain joins TRBV7-2 and TRBJ2-3, with 13 bases identical to TRBD2. The germline CDR1 and CDR2 sequences are SGHTA and FQGNSA. The CDR3 has 17 amino acids. V dropped 5 bases and J dropped 5; count of bases not matched to a gene: 10. Written as DNA, the CDR3 is TGTGCCAGCAGCGCCGGAACTAGCGGGGGGGCCGTAGATACGCAGTATTTT. Translating it yields CASSAGTSGGAVDTQYF. Supplemented by reference TRBV7-2 and TRBJ2-3, the full variable domain reads GAGVSQSPSNKVTEKGKDVELRCDPISGHTALYWYRQSLGQGLEFLIYFQGNSAPDKSGLPSDRFSAERTGGSVSTLTIQRTQQEDSAVYLCASSAGTSGGAVDTQYFGPGTRLTVL.

This chain links TRBV12-3 or TRBV12-4 with TRBJ2-2; no definite D call. This CDR3 comprises 12 residues. V gave up 2 bases and J gave up 9 bases, with 7 bases separating them. As DNA, the CDR3 is TGTGCCAGCAGTTTACCCAACTGGGAGCTGTTTTTT. It is translated as CASSLPNWELFF.

With regard to this clonotype: A much larger clone differs by one base, so this may be a read error. The V call is TRBV7-6, the J call TRBJ2-3; 9 bases are a match to TRBD2. This CDR3 has 15 residues. From germline, CDR1 is SGHVS and CDR2 FNYEAQ. CDR3: CTSSATSGATDTQYF. The DNA of the CDR3 is TGTACCAGCAGCGCGACTAGCGGAGCCACAGATACGCAGTATTTT. The variable domain in full, with the rest retrieved from reference TRBV7-6 and TRBJ2-3, is GAGVSQSPRYKVTKRGQDVALRCDPISGHVSLYWYRQALGQGPEFLTYFNYEAQQDKSGLPNDRFSAERPEGSISTLTIQRTEQRDSAMYRCTSSATSGATDTQYFGPGTRLTVL.

This clonotype was found a few times. The chain joins TRBV7-2 to TRBJ1-6; D unresolved. V was trimmed by 1 base and J by 10 bases, leaving 14 bases between them. This CDR3 has 15 residues. Germline assignment: CDR1 SGHTA and CDR2 FQGNSA. The CDR3 coding sequence is TGTGCCAGCAGCTTAGTTTCGGACCCCTGGTCACCCCTCCACTTT. The encoded protein is CASSLVSDPWSPLHF.

This chain uses TRBV7-2 with TRBJ2-3; D unclear. The V end lost 5 bases, the J end lost 2 bases, and 14 bases lay between the germline ends. CDR3 length: 15 residues. Per germline, CDR1 SGHTA and CDR2 FQGNSA. Here the CDR3 reads CASSPTGLITDTQYF. DNA of the CDR3: TGTGCCAGCAGCCCAACGGGCCTCATCACAGATACGCAGTATTTT.

This chain connects TRBV28 to TRBJ1-5; a weak D match, TRBD1 (6 bases). The CDR3 has 13 amino acids. Deletions cut 5 bases from V and 5 bases from J, with 10 bases between. The germline gives CDR1 MDHEN, CDR2 SYDVKM. As DNA, the CDR3 is TGTGCCAGCAGTGACAGGCCCGATCAGCCCCAGCATTTT. Amino acids: CASSDRPDQPQHF.

The V and J genes are TRBV5-1 and TRBJ1-1, with 10 bases aligning to TRBD1. Germline CDR1 and CDR2: SGHRS and YFSETQ. This CDR3 has 14 amino acids. V shed 4 bases, J shed 3 bases, and the junction held 3 bases outside the gene matches. DNA of the CDR3: TGCGCCAGCAGCCAGGACAGGGGGGACACTGAAGCTTTCTTT. Protein: CASSQDRGDTEAFF. The variable domain in full, with the rest retrieved from reference TRBV5-1 and TRBJ1-1, is KAGVTQTPRYLIKTRGQQVTLSCSPISGHRSVSWYQQTPGQGLQFLFEYFSETQRNKGNFPGRFSGRQFSNSRSEMNVSTLELGDSALYLCASSQDRGDTEAFFGQGTRLTVV.

The chain recombines TRBV7-2 with TRBJ2-2; tentative D call: TRBD2 (6 bases). Trimming stripped 5 bases from V and 10 bases from J, with 14 bases between. The CDR3 spans 13 residues. Germline-derived CDR1 and CDR2 are SGHTA and FQGNSA. CDR3 residues: CASSPGSKEELFF. The CDR3 nucleotides are TGTGCCAGCAGCCCCGGGAGTAAGGAGGAGCTGTTTTTT.

This sequence joins TRBV7-2 and TRBJ2-1, with 9 bases aligning to TRBD2. The ends lost 5 bases at V and 4 bases at J; junction bases unmatched: 12. The germline gives CDR1 SGHTA, CDR2 FQGNSA. The CDR3 contains 17 residues. CDR3 amino acids: CASSPLVWRGGYNEQFF. Written as DNA, the CDR3 is TGTGCCAGCAGCCCCCTGGTGTGGCGGGGGGGGTACAATGAGCAGTTCTTC. The variable domain in full, with the rest retrieved from reference TRBV7-2 and TRBJ2-1, is GAGVSQSPSNKVTEKGKDVELRCDPISGHTALYWYRQSLGQGLEFLIYFQGNSAPDKSGLPSDRFSAERTGGSVSTLTIQRTQQEDSAVYLCASSPLVWRGGYNEQFFGPGTRLTVL.

V and J are TRBV11-2 and TRBJ2-2, with TRBD2 as a possible D gene (5 bases). CDR3 length: 14 amino acids. Germline V CDR1 and CDR2: SGHAT, FQNNGV. V shed 4 bases and J shed 2 bases, with 8 bases lying between them. As DNA, the CDR3 is TGTGCCAGCAGCTCTAGCCGCAACACCGGGGAGCTGTTTTTT. Translated, it gives CASSSSRNTGELFF.

This chain uses TRBV19 with TRBJ2-7, with D tentatively TRBD1 or TRBD2 (5 bases each). The CDR3 sequence is 14 residues long. The germline V gene encodes CDR1 LNHDA and CDR2 SQIVND (reference sequence). Trimming stripped 4 bases from V and 1 base from J, with 11 bases between. CDR3 in DNA: TGTGCCAGTAGTACCCGGGACGTGTCCTACGAGCAGTACTTC. Translating it yields CASSTRDVSYEQYF.

The chain employs TRBV10-2 and TRBJ2-7; D is unresolved. Germline V gene sequence: CDR1 WSHSY, CDR2 SAAADI. Trimming removed 3 bases from V and 2 bases from J, with 11 bases in between. This CDR3 is built from 14 residues. This chain's CDR3 is CASSDSRGAYEQYF. CDR3 in DNA: TGCGCCAGCAGTGATTCCCGTGGCGCCTACGAGCAGTACTTC.

This clonotype occurred once. CDR3 region: CASTVAGVYNEQFF. CDR3 DNA: TGTGCCAGCACGGTAGCGGGAGTGTACAATGAGCAGTTCTTC. This chain joins TRBV6-2 or TRBV6-3 and TRBJ2-1; TRBD2 matches at 9 bases. The CDR3 has 14 amino acids. The ends lost 7 bases at V and 4 bases at J; junction bases unmatched: 5. Germline V gene lookup returns CDR1 MNHEY and CDR2 SVGEGT.

This chain links TRBV9 with TRBJ1-2; no reliable D call. Germline lookup yields CDR1 SGDLS and CDR2 YYNGEE. V dropped 3 bases and J dropped 8 bases, with 14 bases sitting between them. This CDR3 comprises 13 residues. CDR3 nucleotide sequence: TGTGCCAGCAGCGCAGCCCCGGGGAGGGGCTACACCTTC. Translated: CASSAAPGRGYTF.

This clonotype turned up a few times. This sequence joins TRBV7-8 and TRBJ2-2; D unclear. In germline, CDR1 is SGHVS, CDR2 FQNEAQ. The CDR3 sequence is 14 residues long. Trimming shortened V by 1 base and J by 4 bases, and 7 bases separated the two germline ends. For the CDR3, the DNA is TGTGCCAGCAGCTTAGAAGTTGCCACCGGGGAGCTGTTTTTT. This sequence encodes CASSLEVATGELFF.

V usage is TRBV28 and J usage is TRBJ2-1, with TRBD2 matching 8 bases. With V trimmed by 2 bases and J by 7 bases, 7 bases remained unmatched. The CDR3 spans 15 residues. Germline V gene sequence: CDR1 MDHEN, CDR2 SYDVKM. The DNA of the CDR3 is TGTGCCAGCAGTTTAGTGCCCGGGGGGGCGAATGAGCAGTTCTTC. This encodes CASSLVPGGANEQFF.

This clonotype has more than one count but fewer than ten. In DNA form, the CDR3 reads TGTGCCAGCAGGGGACAGAAGATCATGAACACTGAAGCTTTCTTT. The encoded protein is CASRGQKIMNTEAFF. V and J are TRBV12-3 or TRBV12-4 and TRBJ1-1; 7 bases are shared with TRBD1. V trimming: 6 bases; J trimming: 0 bases; junction bases outside the gene matches: 7. The CDR3 runs 15 residues.

The chain recombines TRBV7-2 with TRBJ2-5; 7 bases fit TRBD1. The CDR3 contains 15 residues. The junction had 9 bases not matched to a gene; V was cut back by 5 bases and J by 3 bases. Germline CDR1 SGHTA, CDR2 FQGNSA. The CDR3 DNA follows: TGTGCCAGCAGCGTGCACAGGGGCCCGGAAGAGACCCAGTACTTC. Encoded protein: CASSVHRGPEETQYF.

The CDR3 region is CASRGQGPYEQYF. DNA for the CDR3: TGTGCCAGCAGGGGACAGGGTCCCTACGAGCAGTACTTC. The chain combines TRBV6-8 with TRBJ2-7; 9 bases line up with TRBD1. The CDR3 is 13 residues long. V shed 6 bases and J 2 bases; nucleotides not matched to a gene: 2. Germline V gene data show CDR1 as MNHGY and CDR2 as SAAAGT.

The rearrangement links TRBV6-5 to TRBJ2-1; D uncertain. Germline lookup yields CDR1 MNHEY and CDR2 SVGAGI. The length of the CDR3 is 12 residues. Trimming took off 5 bases at V and 10 bases at J, with 12 bases between the two ends. The CDR3 DNA reads as TGTGCCAGCAGTGATCCCTCTAGAGAGCAGTTCTTC. This encodes CASSDPSREQFF.

In its sample, this clonotype was seen many times. The V call is TRBV24-1, the J call TRBJ2-1, with D uncertain. Trimming stripped 4 bases from V and 7 bases from J, with 10 bases between. This CDR3 is 13 amino acids long. Germline CDR1 and CDR2: KGHDR and SFDVKD. CDR3 protein: CATSDPLRNEQFF. In DNA form, the CDR3 reads TGTGCCACCAGTGACCCCCTTCGAAATGAGCAGTTCTTC.

This clonotype came up a few times. The chain combines TRBV11-2 with TRBJ2-1, with D possibly called TRBD1 or TRBD2 (5 bases each). V lost 5 bases and J 4 bases, leaving 27 bases between the germline ends. Germline V gene lookup returns CDR1 SGHAT and CDR2 FQNNGV. The CDR3 is made up of 19 amino acids. The CDR3 loop is CASSHPRWDSGRTYNEQFF. The CDR3 DNA reads TGTGCCAGCAGCCACCCCCGGTGGGATTCAGGGCGGACTTACAATGAGCAGTTCTTC.

The chain uses TRBV20-1 and TRBJ2-3; TRBD2 matches at 9 bases. Germline V gives CDR1 DFQATT, CDR2 SNEGSKA (reference sequence). The V gene end was trimmed by 3 bases and the J gene end by 2 bases; junction bases not matched to a gene: 3. This CDR3 has 14 amino acids. CDR3 region: CSASSGRITDTQYF. The CDR3 DNA follows: TGCAGTGCTAGTAGCGGGAGAATCACAGATACGCAGTATTTT.